This T cell receptor (beta chain) was sequenced in a study of shared clonotypes between healthy human individuals. As for the study in general: Three men and a couple of women, aged 18 to 49, were donors. Three CD4 naive, three CD4 memory, two CD8 naive and one CD8 memory plate were used per donor.

How the authors handled the data: Junction-only immunoSEQ sequences carried no quality scores, so filtering differed. Using immunoSEQ multiplex PCR, the repertoire was profiled, and TCRdb retains in-frame clones only, with some absent. Clone size and the V and J calls come from that table; the DNA yielded D and trimming. The sample shows 700,000 to 950,000 clones, just over 95% of them seen only once. Germline CDR1 reads SNHLY; CDR2 reads FYNNEI. V lost 8 bases and J lost 0, with 18 bases in between. CDR3 length: 16 amino acids. CD45RO-negative, CCR7-positively selected cells formed the naive CD8 fraction, excluding terminally differentiated effector memory CD45RA+ cells. In the case of this clone: Its antigen is currently unknown.

Study results and caveats: The genetic and exposure-history diversity represented was limited by few donors.

The genes are TRBV2 and TRBJ2-3, with D uncertain. This clonotype originated in a man aged 30-40 years in good health. Sequenced input: naive CD8+ T cells sorted from blood. In DNA, the CDR3 is TGTGCCAGCTGGGATAGCAGAACCCGTAGCACAGATACGCAGTATTTT. Its translation is CASWDSRTRSTDTQYF.